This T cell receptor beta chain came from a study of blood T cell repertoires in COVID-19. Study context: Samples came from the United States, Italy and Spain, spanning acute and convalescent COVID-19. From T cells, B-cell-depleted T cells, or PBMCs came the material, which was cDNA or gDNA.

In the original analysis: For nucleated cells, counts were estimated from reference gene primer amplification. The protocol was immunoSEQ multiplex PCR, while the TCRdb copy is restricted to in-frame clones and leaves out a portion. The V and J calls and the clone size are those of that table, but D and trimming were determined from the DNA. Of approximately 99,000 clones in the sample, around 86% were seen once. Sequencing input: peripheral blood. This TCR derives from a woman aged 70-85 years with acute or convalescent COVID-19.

CDR3 loop: CASSEESGTYGYTF. The CDR3 nucleotides are TGTGCCAGCAGTGAAGAGAGCGGGACCTATGGCTACACCTTC. The genes are TRBV2 and TRBJ1-2, with D tentatively TRBD1 (5 bases). Looked up from germline, CDR1 is SNHLY and CDR2 is FYNNEI. The V gene lost 1 base and the J gene lost 4 bases, with 10 bases spanning the gap. The CDR3 is made up of 14 amino acids.